This T cell receptor (beta chain) came from a study of T cells after yellow fever vaccination. Study at large: SMART-Seq v4 Ultra Low Input handled preparation of low-cell-number fractions.

TCRdb re-called the 5' RACE reads through MiXCR, storing one row per CDR3 protein. In the table there are roughly 400,000 distinct CDR3 sequences, roughly a sixth of which are singletons. The CDR3 is 14 amino acids. V lost 0 bases, J lost 8 bases, and 11 bases lay in between. Germline V gene data show CDR1 as SGDLS and CDR2 as YYNGEE. The chain combines TRBV9 with TRBJ2-2; D may be TRBD1 (5 bases). This specimen consisted of PBMCs, obtained before the yellow fever booster vaccination. The TCR comes from a man aged 18 to 30 who received the YFV17D yellow fever vaccine. Here the CDR3 reads CASSVDGRVGELFF. DNA of the CDR3: TGTGCCAGCAGCGTAGACGGCAGGGTAGGGGAGCTGTTTTTT.